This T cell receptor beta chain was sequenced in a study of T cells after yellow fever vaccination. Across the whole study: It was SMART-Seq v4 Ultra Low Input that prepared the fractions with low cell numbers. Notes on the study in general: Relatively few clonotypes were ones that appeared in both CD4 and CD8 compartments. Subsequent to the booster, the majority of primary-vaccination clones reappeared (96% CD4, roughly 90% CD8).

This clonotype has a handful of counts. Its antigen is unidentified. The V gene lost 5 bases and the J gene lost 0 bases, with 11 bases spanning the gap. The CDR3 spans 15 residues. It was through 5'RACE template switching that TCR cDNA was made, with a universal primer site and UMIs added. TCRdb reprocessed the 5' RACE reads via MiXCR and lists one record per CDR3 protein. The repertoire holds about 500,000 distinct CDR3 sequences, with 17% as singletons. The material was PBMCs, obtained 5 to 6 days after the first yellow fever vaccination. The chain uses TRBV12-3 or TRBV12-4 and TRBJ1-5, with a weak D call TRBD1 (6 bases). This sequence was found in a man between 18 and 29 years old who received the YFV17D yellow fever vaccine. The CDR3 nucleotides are TGTGCCAGCAGTGGGGGGGGCCTTAGCAATCAGCCCCAGCATTTT. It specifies CASSGGGLSNQPQHF.